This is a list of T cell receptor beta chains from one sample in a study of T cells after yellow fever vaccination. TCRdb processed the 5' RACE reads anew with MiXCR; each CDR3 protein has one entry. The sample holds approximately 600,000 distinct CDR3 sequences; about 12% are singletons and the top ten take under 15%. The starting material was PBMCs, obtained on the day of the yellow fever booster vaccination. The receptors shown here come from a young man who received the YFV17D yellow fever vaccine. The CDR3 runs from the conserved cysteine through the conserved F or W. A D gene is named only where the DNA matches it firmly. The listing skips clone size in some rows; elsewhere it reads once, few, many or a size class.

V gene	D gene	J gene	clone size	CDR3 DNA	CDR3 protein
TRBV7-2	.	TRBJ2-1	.	TGTGCCAGCAGTTCCGGGCCCCCCGCCTACAATGAGCAGTTCTTC	CASSSGPPAYNEQFF
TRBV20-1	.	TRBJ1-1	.	TGCAGTGCTAGCTGGAACACTGAAGCTTTCTTT	CSASWNTEAFF
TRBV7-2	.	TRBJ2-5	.	TGTGCCAGCAGCTTTCAGGGGTCAAGGGAGACCCAGTACTTC	CASSFQGSRETQYF
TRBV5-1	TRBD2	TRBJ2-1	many	TGCGCCAGCAGCAAACTAGCGGGAGGGCTGAATGAGCAGTTCTTC	CASSKLAGGLNEQFF
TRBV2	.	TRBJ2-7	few	TGTGCCAGCACGGTCCAGCCCCTGGAGCAGTACTTC	CASTVQPLEQYF
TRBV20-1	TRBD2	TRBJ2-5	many	TGCAGTGCTTACGAACTCAGCGGGAGCTTCGGGGAGACCCAGTACTTC	CSAYELSGSFGETQYF
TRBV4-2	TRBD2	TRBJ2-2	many	TGTGCCAGCAGCCTGGCGGGAGGGGCGGCCGGGGAGCTGTTTTTT	CASSLAGGAAGELFF
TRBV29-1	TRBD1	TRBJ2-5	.	TGCAGCAGCGGCACAGGGGGCAAGGGAGAGACCCAGTACTTC	CSSGTGGKGETQYF
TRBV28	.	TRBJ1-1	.	TGTGCCAGCAGTTTGGTCCGTTGGGGGAACACTGAAGCTTTCTTT	CASSLVRWGNTEAFF
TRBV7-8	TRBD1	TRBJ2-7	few	TGTGCCAGCAGCATAGACAGGGTCGTCTACGAGCAGTACTTC	CASSIDRVVYEQYF
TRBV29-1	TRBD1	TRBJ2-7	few	TGCAGCGTTGAAGGGGTTAGGACAGGGTACTCCTACGAGCAGTACTTC	CSVEGVRTGYSYEQYF
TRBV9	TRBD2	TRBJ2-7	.	TGTGCCAGCAGCGTAGAGGGGACTACCGAGCAGTACTTC	CASSVEGTTEQYF
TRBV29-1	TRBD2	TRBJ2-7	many	TGCAGCGTTCGGACTAGCGGAAACTACGAGCAGTACTTC	CSVRTSGNYEQYF
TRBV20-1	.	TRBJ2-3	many	TGCAGTGCTAGTCGACAAACAGATACGCAGTATTTT	CSASRQTDTQYF
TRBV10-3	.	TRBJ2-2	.	TGTGCCATTGGGGCCACCGGGAACACCGGGGAGCTGTTTTTT	CAIGATGNTGELFF
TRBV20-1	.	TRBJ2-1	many	TGCAGTGCTAAACCATACAATGAGCAGTTCTTC	CSAKPYNEQFF
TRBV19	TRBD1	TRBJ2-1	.	TGTGCCAGTAGCCGGGACAGTAATTTTGTAGGTCGTGAGCAGTTCTTC	CASSRDSNFVGREQFF
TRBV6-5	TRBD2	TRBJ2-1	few	TGTGCCAGCAGTTACTGGGGGACTAGCGGGAACAATGAGCAGTTCTTC	CASSYWGTSGNNEQFF
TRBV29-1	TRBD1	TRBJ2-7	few	TGCAGCGTTAAACAGGGGGTTTACTCCTACGAGCAGTACTTC	CSVKQGVYSYEQYF
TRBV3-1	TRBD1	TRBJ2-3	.	TGTGCCAGCAGCCTCGGGACAGGACGCTTCAATACGCAGTATTTT	CASSLGTGRFNTQYF
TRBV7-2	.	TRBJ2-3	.	TGTGCCAGCAGCCCGGCCAAAAGCGCAACTAGCACAGATACGCAGTATTTT	CASSPAKSATSTDTQYF
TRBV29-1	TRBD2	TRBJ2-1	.	TGCAGCTCAACCGGGACTAGCGGGGTAAGCTCCTACAATGAGCAGTTCTTC	CSSTGTSGVSSYNEQFF
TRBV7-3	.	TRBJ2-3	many	TGTGCCAGCAGCTTCGGGGCGACAGATACGCAGTATTTT	CASSFGATDTQYF
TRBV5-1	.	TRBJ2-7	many	TGCGCCAGCAGCTTGGTGGGGGGATCCTACGAGCAGTACTTC	CASSLVGGSYEQYF
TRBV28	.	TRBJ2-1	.	TGTGCCAGCAGTTCCCCTTCAGGTTTTGGCAATGAGCAGTTCTTC	CASSSPSGFGNEQFF
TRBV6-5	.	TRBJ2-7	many	TGTGCCAGCAGTTACTCGAGGTACGAGCAGTACTTC	CASSYSRYEQYF
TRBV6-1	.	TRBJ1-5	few	TGTGCCAGCGCGGCCGTGGGGACGGGCGGTCAGCCCCAGCATTTT	CASAAVGTGGQPQHF
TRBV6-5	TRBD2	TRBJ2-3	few	TGTGCCAGCAGTTACCCGGGACTAGAGCACAGGAGAGATACGCAGTATTTT	CASSYPGLEHRRDTQYF
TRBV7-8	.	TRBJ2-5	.	TGTGCCAGCAGCTTAGCGCGCTACCAAGAGACCCAGTACTTC	CASSLARYQETQYF
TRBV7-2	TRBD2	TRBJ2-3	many	TGTGCCACGCGGGTCGATGCGGGGGCAGATACGCAGTATTTT	CATRVDAGADTQYF
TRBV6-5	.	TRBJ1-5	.	TGTGCCAGCACTTCACAATCGAATCAGCCCCAGCATTTT	CASTSQSNQPQHF
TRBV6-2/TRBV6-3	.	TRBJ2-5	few	TGTGCCAGCAGCACGACAGTTTCTCGGGAGACCCAGTACTTC	CASSTTVSRETQYF
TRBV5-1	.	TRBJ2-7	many	TGCGCCAGCAGCTTGGGCAGGGGTCTCTACGAGCAGTACTTC	CASSLGRGLYEQYF
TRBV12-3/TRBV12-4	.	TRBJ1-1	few	TGTGCCAGCAGTTTAATCTTGGGGCAGGGAAACACTGAAGCTTTCTTT	CASSLILGQGNTEAFF
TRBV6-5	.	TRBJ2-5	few	TGTGCCAGCAGTTACAGGTTCCAAGAGACCCAGTACTTC	CASSYRFQETQYF
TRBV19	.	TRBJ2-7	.	TGTGCCAGTAGTATAACAACCCGGGGCTCCTACGAGCAGTACTTC	CASSITTRGSYEQYF
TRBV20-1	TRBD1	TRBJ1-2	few	TGCAGTGCTCCCGGGACAGAGTATGGCTACACCTTC	CSAPGTEYGYTF
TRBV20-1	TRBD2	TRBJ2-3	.	TGCAGTGGGGCCGGGACTACCATCATGGGTACGCAGTATTTT	CSGAGTTIMGTQYF
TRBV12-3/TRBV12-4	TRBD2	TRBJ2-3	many	TGTGCCAGCAGTGGGGGGACTAGCGGGATCTGGGCAGATACGCAGTATTTT	CASSGGTSGIWADTQYF
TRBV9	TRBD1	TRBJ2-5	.	TGTGCCAGCAGCGTAGCAGGGGGCACAGAGACCCAGTACTTC	CASSVAGGTETQYF
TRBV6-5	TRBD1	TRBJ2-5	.	TGTGCCAGCAGTTACGGACACCCTCGACAGGGAGAGACCCAGTACTTC	CASSYGHPRQGETQYF
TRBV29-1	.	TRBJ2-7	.	TGCAGCGGTGCATCCGGTAACTCCTACGAGCAGTACTTC	CSGASGNSYEQYF